This T cell receptor beta chain appears in the sequencing data of a study of blood T cell repertoires in COVID-19. Those enrolled, adults aged 18 to 89 years, came from under 25 US areas. Participants were placed into cohorts based on the clinical history they reported. The repertoire was sequenced with immunoSEQ multiplex PCR; TCRdb's copy has only in-frame clones and lacks some. The repertoire holds 400,000 to 450,000 clones, with about 90% as singletons. Germline CDR1 and CDR2: LGHDT and YNNKEL (reference sequence). The CDR3 runs to 16 residues. V shed 0 bases, J shed 1 base, and the junction held 1 base outside the gene matches.

The rearrangement links TRBV3-1 (or the pseudogene TRBV3-2) to TRBJ2-3, with 10 bases aligning to TRBD2. This clonotype was obtained from a man aged 18-30 years who had recovered from COVID-19. Sample: PBMCs or T cells enriched from blood (not recorded which). The CDR3 DNA reads as TGTGCCAGCAGCCAAGATCTAGCGGGGGGCACAGATACGCAGTATTTT. Protein: CASSQDLAGGTDTQYF.